A selection of T cell receptor beta chains follows, all from one sample in a study of T cells after yellow fever vaccination. TCRdb re-called the 5' RACE reads with MiXCR, one entry per CDR3 protein. The table records about 310,000 distinct CDR3 sequences, approximately 3.8% of them present only once. The sequences come from PBMCs, collected on the day of the yellow fever booster vaccination. The receptors here all came from a man aged 18 to 30 who received the YFV17D yellow fever vaccine. Both conserved end residues are part of each CDR3. The order of the fields is J gene, clone size, V gene, D gene, CDR3 protein, CDR3 DNA. D genes are given only for firm matches. Only some rows state a clone size, as once, few, many or a class for expanded clones.

J gene: TRBJ2-5
clone size: many
V gene: TRBV6-1
D gene: NA
CDR3 protein: CASSEWQLQETQYF
CDR3 DNA: TGTGCCAGCAGTGAATGGCAGCTCCAAGAGACCCAGTACTTC

J gene: TRBJ2-2
clone size: few
V gene: TRBV11-1
D gene: NA
CDR3 protein: CASSLFLANTGELFF
CDR3 DNA: TGTGCCAGCAGCCTATTTCTAGCAAACACCGGGGAGCTGTTTTTT

J gene: TRBJ2-2
clone size: NA
V gene: TRBV5-6
D gene: NA
CDR3 protein: CASSLTLGELFF
CDR3 DNA: TGTGCCAGCAGCTTAACGCTCGGGGAGCTGTTTTTT

J gene: TRBJ1-2
clone size: many
V gene: TRBV27
D gene: TRBD1
CDR3 protein: CASSLFNRGPYGYTF
CDR3 DNA: TGTGCCAGCAGTTTATTCAACAGGGGACCGTATGGCTACACCTTC

J gene: TRBJ2-7
clone size: few
V gene: TRBV6-2/TRBV6-3
D gene: NA
CDR3 protein: CASSYSIALNLYEQYF
CDR3 DNA: TGTGCCAGCAGTTACTCGATCGCGCTGAACCTCTACGAGCAGTACTTC

J gene: TRBJ2-4
clone size: many
V gene: TRBV28
D gene: NA
CDR3 protein: CASSPNLFGIQYF
CDR3 DNA: TGTGCCAGCAGTCCGAACCTCTTTGGGATTCAGTACTTC

J gene: TRBJ1-2
clone size: few
V gene: TRBV29-1
D gene: TRBD1
CDR3 protein: CGGGGTFYGYTF
CDR3 DNA: TGCGGGGGAGGGGGCACCTTCTATGGCTACACCTTC

J gene: TRBJ1-5
clone size: NA
V gene: TRBV6-5
D gene: NA
CDR3 protein: CASSYGPNQPQHF
CDR3 DNA: TGTGCCAGCAGTTATGGTCCCAATCAGCCCCAGCATTTT

J gene: TRBJ2-7
clone size: many
V gene: TRBV7-6
D gene: TRBD1
CDR3 protein: CASSTTGGQGTEQYF
CDR3 DNA: TGTGCCAGCAGCACAACCGGGGGACAGGGTACCGAGCAGTACTTC

J gene: TRBJ1-1
clone size: few
V gene: TRBV6-5
D gene: NA
CDR3 protein: CASSYSRHKVFF
CDR3 DNA: TGTGCCAGCAGTTACTCCCGCCATAAGGTTTTCTTT

J gene: TRBJ2-7
clone size: few
V gene: TRBV19
D gene: TRBD1
CDR3 protein: CASSTGTGIWEQYF
CDR3 DNA: TGTGCCAGTAGTACCGGGACAGGGATCTGGGAGCAGTACTTC